These T cell receptor beta chains were read from a single sample in a study of blood T cells in healthy people across ages. A single record per CDR3 protein comes from TCRdb applying MiXCR to the 5' RACE reads. The sample shows more than 1,000,000 distinct CDR3 sequences, about 23% of them seen only once. These data were likewise used in another study, on T cells of mothers and their children.

The sequencing sample was made of blood. The origin of the receptors is a girl aged 2 to 9 in good health. Both conserved end residues are part of each CDR3. Fields, in order: V gene, J gene, D gene, clone size, CDR3 protein, CDR3 DNA. D genes are given only for firm matches. Only part of the rows carry a size: once, few, many, or a class if the clone is expanded.

TRBV7-9,TRBJ2-7,TRBD1,NA,CASSSLDRGTYEQYF,TGTGCCAGCAGCTCCCTGGACAGGGGGACCTACGAGCAGTACTTC
TRBV7-2,TRBJ2-5,NA,few,CASSLGKKETQYF,TGTGCCAGCAGCTTAGGGAAGAAAGAGACCCAGTACTTC
TRBV7-2,TRBJ2-1,NA,few,CASSFRGVDNNEQFF,TGTGCCAGCAGCTTTCGCGGGGTAGATAACAATGAGCAGTTCTTC
TRBV24-1,TRBJ2-3,TRBD2,NA,CATSDLAGVATDTQYF,TGTGCCACCAGTGATTTGGCGGGGGTAGCTACAGATACGCAGTATTTT
TRBV4-2,TRBJ1-4,NA,NA,CASSLEAGEKLFF,TGTGCCAGCAGCCTGGAGGCAGGGGAAAAACTGTTTTTT
TRBV29-1,TRBJ2-1,NA,few,CSVVSSEQFF,TGCAGCGTTGTGTCTAGTGAGCAGTTCTTC
TRBV4-1,TRBJ2-5,NA,NA,CASSQDPTSRETQYF,TGCGCCAGCAGCCAAGACCCCACTAGCAGAGAGACCCAGTACTTC
TRBV15,TRBJ2-3,NA,NA,CATSRDPGGSTDTQYF,TGTGCCACCAGCAGAGATCCTGGCGGGAGCACAGATACGCAGTATTTT
TRBV20-1,TRBJ2-1,TRBD2,few,CSARDPGASGGRDEQFF,TGCAGTGCTAGAGATCCCGGGGCTAGCGGGGGTCGGGATGAGCAGTTCTTC
TRBV4-1,TRBJ2-3,NA,few,CASKVTGADTQYF,TGCGCCAGCAAAGTGACGGGGGCAGATACGCAGTATTTT
TRBV28,TRBJ2-2,NA,many,CASSSLTGELFF,TGTGCCAGCAGCTCGTTGACCGGGGAGCTGTTTTTT
TRBV20-1,TRBJ2-7,NA,few,CSARGAWSYEQYF,TGCAGTGCTAGGGGGGCATGGTCCTACGAGCAGTACTTC
TRBV28,TRBJ2-5,TRBD2,few,CASSSGTSGAQETQYF,TGTGCCAGCAGTTCCGGGACTAGCGGGGCCCAAGAGACCCAGTACTTC
TRBV20-1,TRBJ2-3,TRBD2,few,CSARSVAGGRGDTQYF,TGCAGTGCTAGATCGGTAGCGGGGGGCCGGGGGGATACGCAGTATTTT
TRBV27,TRBJ2-4,NA,few,CASSPSRQVGDIQYF,TGTGCCAGCAGTCCTTCCCGACAGGTGGGGGACATTCAGTACTTC
TRBV7-2,TRBJ2-1,TRBD2,NA,CASSRLAGIYEQFF,TGTGCCAGCAGCAGACTAGCGGGAATCTATGAGCAGTTCTTC
TRBV12-3/TRBV12-4,TRBJ1-3,NA,NA,CASSLQMFSGNTIYF,TGTGCCAGCAGTTTACAGATGTTCTCTGGAAACACCATATATTTT
TRBV9,TRBJ2-7,TRBD1,NA,CASSVEGQGANEQYF,TGTGCCAGCAGCGTAGAGGGCCAGGGGGCGAACGAGCAGTACTTC
TRBV11-1,TRBJ2-3,NA,NA,CASSLRVVPDTQYF,TGTGCCAGCAGCCTCAGGGTGGTTCCAGATACGCAGTATTTT
TRBV18,TRBJ1-5,NA,NA,CASSGRYSNQPQHF,TGTGCCAGCTCGGGGAGATATAGCAATCAGCCCCAGCATTTT
TRBV28,TRBJ2-1,TRBD2,NA,CASSLLAGVYEQFF,TGTGCCAGCAGTTTACTAGCGGGAGTCTATGAGCAGTTCTTC
TRBV5-1,TRBJ2-7,NA,NA,CASSLERGREQYF,TGCGCCAGCAGCTTGGAGCGAGGTCGCGAGCAGTACTTC
TRBV12-5,TRBJ2-1,TRBD2,NA,CARRSGRSYNGQFF,TGTGCTAGGCGAAGCGGGAGGTCCTACAATGGGCAGTTCTTC
TRBV4-2,TRBJ2-5,NA,NA,CASSQERSVGETQYF,TGTGCCAGCAGCCAAGAGCGGTCCGTCGGGGAGACCCAGTACTTC
TRBV7-8,TRBJ1-1,TRBD1,NA,CASSSDRVAEAFF,TGTGCCAGCAGCTCCGACAGGGTCGCTGAAGCTTTCTTT
TRBV7-2,TRBJ2-1,NA,few,CATRAGGYNEQFF,TGTGCCACCAGGGCCGGGGGCTACAATGAGCAGTTCTTC
TRBV21-1,TRBJ2-3,NA,NA,CASSKALGSGRNSDTQYF,TGTGCCAGCAGCAAAGCGCTCGGTAGCGGGAGAAACTCAGATACGCAGTATTTT
TRBV3-1,TRBJ2-5,TRBD1,NA,CASSQITGVQETQYF,TGTGCCAGCAGCCAGATTACAGGGGTCCAAGAGACCCAGTACTTC